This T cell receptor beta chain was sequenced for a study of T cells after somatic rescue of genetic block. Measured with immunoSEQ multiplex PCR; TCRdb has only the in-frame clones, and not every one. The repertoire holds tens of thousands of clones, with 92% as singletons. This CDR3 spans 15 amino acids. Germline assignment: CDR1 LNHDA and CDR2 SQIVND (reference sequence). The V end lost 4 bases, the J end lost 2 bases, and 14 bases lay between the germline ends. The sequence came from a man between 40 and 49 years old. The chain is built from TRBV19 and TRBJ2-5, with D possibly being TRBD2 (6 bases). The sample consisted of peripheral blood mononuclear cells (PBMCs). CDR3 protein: CASSRPGLKQETQYF. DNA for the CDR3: TGTGCCAGTAGTAGACCGGGACTGAAACAAGAGACCCAGTACTTC.